This passage covers 10 T cell receptor beta chains from one sample sequenced in a study of human T cells and chemical hapten exposure. TCRdb re-called the RACE reads through MiXCR, storing one row per CDR3 protein. The table shows some 200,000 distinct CDR3 sequences, with 20% to 25% occurring only once. Time point defined: patch test 1, 2 weeks after DPC sensitization. Sample treatment: therapeutic diphenylcyclopropenone sensitization with weekly scalp DPC. The sequences come from whole blood, collected in connection with sensitization to the hapten diphenylcyclopropenone (DPC). These receptors were obtained from a woman in her fifties or sixties with alopecia areata. Some clones in this sample may be carry-over from other donors' samples.

The chain uses TRBV12-3 or TRBV12-4 and TRBJ1-2; perhaps TRBD1 as D (6 bases). V was pared by 1 base and J by 4 bases, with 10 bases between. There are 14 residues in the CDR3. The CDR3 coding sequence is TGTGCCAGCAGTTTAGGAGGACAGATCTATGGCTACACCTTC. Residues: CASSLGGQIYGYTF.

This clonotype occurred a few times. This chain connects TRBV7-9 to TRBJ2-3; 7 bases match TRBD2. The trim removed 4 bases at V and 4 bases at J, leaving 2 bases unmatched. The CDR3 extends over 13 amino acids. Germline V CDR1 and CDR2: SEHNR, FQNEAQ (reference sequence). The CDR3 region is CASSSAGADTQYF. CDR3 coding DNA: TGTGCCAGCAGCTCCGCGGGAGCAGATACGCAGTATTTT.

This clonotype has a single count. Germline is not matched at one junction end, which may reflect a read error. This rearrangement joins TRBV29-1 to TRBJ2-5, with unresolved D. This CDR3 contains 13 residues. The germline gives CDR1 SQVTM, CDR2 ANQGSEA. CDR3 nucleotides: TGCAGCGTTGAAATGGTAGCCAAAGAGACCCTGTACTTC. This codes for CSVEMVAKETLYF.

The rearrangement joins TRBV5-1 to TRBJ1-4; 8 positions agree with TRBD1. This CDR3 is built from 16 residues. J gave up 6 bases and V 3 bases, and 10 bases lay outside the gene matches. From germline, CDR1 is SGHRS and CDR2 YFSETQ. The CDR3 spells CASSSSRGTGDEKLFF. Here the CDR3 DNA reads TGCGCCAGCAGCTCCAGTCGCGGGACAGGTGATGAAAAACTGTTTTTT.

V and J are TRBV29-1 and TRBJ1-1; tentative D call: TRBD1 (6 bases). This CDR3 has 12 amino acids. Germline V gene sequence: CDR1 SQVTM, CDR2 ANQGSEA. The V gene lost 8 bases and the J gene lost 1 base, with 11 bases spanning the gap. This CDR3 reads CSTSQGNTEAFF. The DNA for the CDR3 is TGCAGCACTTCACAGGGGAACACTGAAGCTTTCTTT.

This clonotype was seen repeatedly, ten times or more. This sequence joins TRBV5-1 and TRBJ1-1; the D gene is possibly TRBD1 (6 bases). Germline CDR1 SGHRS, CDR2 YFSETQ. CDR3 length: 15 amino acids. The germline V and J ends were trimmed by 0 bases and 1 base, with 10 bases remaining between them. In DNA form, the CDR3 reads TGCGCCAGCAGCTTGGGGGGGGCGCGGAACACTGAAGCTTTCTTT. It specifies CASSLGGARNTEAFF.

The table lists this clonotype with a few counts. V gene TRBV30 combines with J gene TRBJ2-7; D gene unclear. The CDR3 consists of 11 residues. Trimming shortened V by 1 base and J by 4 bases, and 5 bases separated the two germline ends. The germline CDR1 and CDR2 sequences are GTSNPN and SVGIG (reference sequence). The CDR3 region is CAWSERYEQYF. The DNA for the CDR3 is TGTGCCTGGAGTGAAAGATACGAGCAGTACTTC. Full variable domain (remainder filled in from reference TRBV30 and TRBJ2-7): SQTIHQWPATLVQPVGSPLSLECTVEGTSNPNLYWYRQAAGRGLQLLFYSVGIGQISSEVPQNLSASRPQDRQFILSSKKLLLSDSGFYLCAWSERYEQYFGPGTRLTVT.

The chain joins TRBV4-1 to TRBJ2-6, with TRBD1 matching 7 bases. The length of the CDR3 is 18 residues. The germline V gene encodes CDR1 MGHRA and CDR2 YSYEKL. V lost 3 bases, J lost 0 bases, and 8 bases stayed unmatched. CDR3: CASSQNRGPYSGANVLTF. The DNA of the CDR3 is TGCGCCAGCAGCCAGAACAGGGGACCTTACTCTGGGGCCAACGTCCTGACTTTC.

This clonotype has a handful of counts. V gene TRBV13 combines with J gene TRBJ2-4, with unresolved D. CDR1 PRHDT and CDR2 FYEKMQ come from the germline V gene (reference sequence). V was pared by 5 bases and J by 2 bases, with 10 bases between. The CDR3 consists of 14 residues. CDR3 residues: CASSNRATKNIQYF. DNA of the CDR3: TGTGCCAGCAGCAACCGGGCTACCAAAAACATTCAGTACTTC.

The sample holds a few counts of this clonotype. The V call is TRBV29-1, the J call TRBJ1-1; possible D gene TRBD1, 5 bases. Germline assignment: CDR1 SQVTM and CDR2 ANQGSEA. This CDR3 has 13 residues. Trimming took 7 bases from V and 4 from J, leaving 16 bases between them. The chain's CDR3 is CSAVRGASTEAFF. The DNA for the CDR3 is TGCAGCGCCGTGCGAGGGGCGAGCACTGAAGCTTTCTTT. The whole variable domain, remainder taken from reference TRBV29-1 and TRBJ1-1, is SAVISQKPSRDICQRGTSLTIQCQVDSQVTMMFWYRQQPGQSLTLIATANQGSEATYESGFVIDKFPISRPNLTFSTLTVSNMSPEDSSIYLCSAVRGASTEAFFGQGTRLTVV.